These 7 T cell receptor beta chains were all obtained from the same sample, sequenced in a study of cytomegalovirus exposure and HLA in healthy donors. PCR employed 60 Vbeta and 13 Jbeta primers. TCRdb's copy holds only in-frame clones and misses some; the assay was immunoSEQ multiplex PCR. The data contain 150,000 to 200,000 clones, 78% of them singletons. Sequencing was carried out using PBMCs. The receptors originated from a woman in her thirties or forties in good health and CMV-seronegative.

The rearrangement joins TRBV6-4 to TRBJ2-3; a possible D gene is TRBD1 (6 bases). The V and J ends lost 8 bases and 0 bases respectively, with 15 bases between them. Germline V gene sequence: CDR1 MRHNA, CDR2 SNTAGT. The CDR3 is made up of 15 amino acids. This CDR3 is CASPGQNPSTDTQYF. In DNA, the CDR3 is TGTGCCAGCCCTGGACAGAATCCTAGCACAGATACGCAGTATTTT.

The V gene is TRBV18, the J gene TRBJ2-2, with 7 bases that match TRBD1. Losses at the gene ends were 3 bases for V and 6 bases for J; bases not matched to a gene: 10. CDR3 size: 16 residues. Germline CDR1 reads KGHSH; CDR2 reads LQKENI. The CDR3 region is CASSPPGQIIPGELFF. In DNA, the CDR3 is TGTGCCAGCTCACCGCCGGGACAGATAATTCCCGGGGAGCTGTTTTTT.

The chain carries TRBV19 and TRBJ2-7, with 7 bases fitting TRBD1. This CDR3 has 15 amino acids. V was pared by 4 bases and J by 6 bases, with 12 bases of the junction left unmatched. Germline CDR1 is LNHDA and CDR2 is SQIVND (reference sequence). DNA for the CDR3: TGTGCCAGTAGTAAATCCGCCGGGACAGACGGCGAGCAGTACTTC. Its protein product is CASSKSAGTDGEQYF.

The rearrangement uses TRBV5-6 and TRBJ1-1, with 9 bases identical to TRBD1. The germline V gene encodes CDR1 SGHDT and CDR2 YYEEEE. V dropped 0 bases and J dropped 5; count of bases not matched to a gene: 8. The CDR3 totals 16 residues. In DNA, the CDR3 is TGTGCCAGCAGCTTGGATTTTACAGGGGGCCGTACTGAAGCTTTCTTT. Translation: CASSLDFTGGRTEAFF.

The rearrangement joins TRBV25-1 to TRBJ1-5, with 7 nucleotides matching TRBD1. This CDR3 contains 16 residues. The junction had 7 bases not matched to a gene; V was cut back by 4 bases and J by 1 base. Germline V CDR1 and CDR2: MGHDK, SYGVNS. CDR3 coding DNA: TGTGCCAGCAGTGCCTCCGGGACAGCAAGCAATCAGCCCCAGCATTTT. Translation: CASSASGTASNQPQHF.

A few counts support this clone. V usage is TRBV4-2 and J usage is TRBJ1-6; D might be TRBD1 (5 bases). The germline V and J ends were trimmed by 0 bases and 9 bases, with 18 bases remaining between them. This CDR3 region has 17 residues. The germline V gene has CDR1 LGHNA and CDR2 YNFKEQ. Written as DNA, the CDR3 is TGTGCCAGCAGCCAAGATGGGCGGGGCACTTCGTCTTCACCCCTCCACTTT. Its translation: CASSQDGRGTSSSPLHF.

The CDR3 DNA reads as TGTGCCACCAGCAGAGAAGTGCATGAGGAGACCCAGTACTTC. It yields the protein CATSREVHEETQYF. The chain uses TRBV15 and TRBJ2-5; D gene unclear. CDR3 length: 14 residues. V was trimmed by 0 bases and J by 5 bases, leaving 10 bases between them. Germline V lookup: CDR1 LNHNV, CDR2 YYDKDF (reference sequence).